This TCR beta chain derives from a study of early T cells in non-severe SARS-CoV-2 infection. Study information: Bulk RNA isolated from unsorted whole blood underwent sequencing; chains were not paired. Study-level findings and limits: Matches to VDJdb favored anti-spike CD8 responses and missed private and CD4 specificities.

This clonotype showed up many times. Its antigen is undetermined. The length of the CDR3 is 15 residues. With 0 bases clipped from V and 3 bases from J, the junction kept 5 bases outside the gene matches. The germline V gene encodes CDR1 SGHTA and CDR2 FQGNSA. Separate cDNA molecules each had unique molecular identifiers attached to them. TCRdb used MiXCR to reprocess the 5' RACE reads, holding one entry per CDR3 protein. The sample lists roughly 48,000 distinct CDR3 sequences; around 5.6% were seen once. Sequencing used whole blood. The J gene is TRBJ2-7, the V gene TRBV7-2; 7 bases fit TRBD1. This clonotype originated in an adult who was a healthcare worker with PCR-confirmed SARS-CoV-2 infection or an uninfected control (not recorded which). In DNA form, the CDR3 reads TGTGCCAGCAGCTTAGCGGGGACAGAAATCTACGAGCAGTACTTC. Translating it yields CASSLAGTEIYEQYF.